This T cell receptor beta chain was identified during a study of shared clonotypes between healthy human individuals. Study-wide background: Donors consisted of two women and a few men between 18 and 49.

The CDR3 has 15 amino acids. The V gene lost 3 bases and the J gene lost 5 bases, with 17 bases spanning the gap. Germline CDR1 is SGHNT and CDR2 is YYREEE (reference sequence). Sequencing was performed with immunoSEQ multiplex PCR; in TCRdb, only in-frame clones are kept and a portion is missing. The sample has about 2.4 million clones, about 92% seen once. The chain employs TRBV5-4 and TRBJ1-2; unclear D gene. This receptor was identified in a man aged 18 to 30 in good health. The source material was naive CD4+ T cells sorted from blood. Regarding subset: CD45RA+ positively selected. The CDR3 nucleotides read TGTGCCAGCAGCTCGCTCGACGAGAATCCTTATGGCTACACCTTC. Protein product: CASSSLDENPYGYTF.